Described below is a single T cell receptor (beta chain) sequence and its context. Its antigen is currently not known. This entry belongs to a study of T cells expressing NK-cell markers (TCRdb year 2020). For context, the study as a whole: TCR beta-chain repertoires were profiled in sorted CD3+CD56+NKG2C+, CD3+CD56+NKG2C- and CD3+CD56-NKG2C+ T-cell subsets from several donors. Seven of the eight sequenced donors were HCMV-seropositive and one was HCMV-seronegative. Randomly selected healthy volunteers, three men and five women, were used as the eight sequenced donors. Illumina HiSeq 2000/2500, MiSeq or NextSeq was used to sequence libraries as 2 x 150 bp reads. General study outcomes and caveats: It remained unclear whether the expanded NKG2C-expressing T cell clones were specific for HCMV antigens. In more than five donors, the dominant CD3+CD56+NKG2C+ clonotypes were found to rank among the top 10 CD8+ clonotypes and to make up roughly 1.0-7.0% of CD8+ T cells. Those dominant clonotypes were again the most abundant among CD3+CD56-NKG2C+ cells in a handful of donors, at 28.3-60.1%.

HCMV-specific IgG was detected in serum with a commercial ELISA kit to determine HCMV serostatus. Ficoll density gradient centrifugation was used to isolate peripheral blood mononuclear cells from blood. According to the germline V gene (reference sequence), CDR1 reads GTSNPN and CDR2 reads SVGIG. Reading from cysteine to phenylalanine, the CDR3 counts 13 amino acids. The record lacks a DNA sequence. The run used an Illumina HiSeq 2000. 5'RACE template switching, by which a universal primer site and unique molecular identifiers were added, was used to make TCR beta cDNA libraries. cDNA synthesis was primed from the TCR beta constant segment, followed by two successive PCR amplification steps. Per the original workflow: MIGEC was used to demultiplex reads and group the reads by UMI, and MiTCR was used to assemble and quantify clonotypes. Only TCR cDNA sequences supported by at least two reads were kept to exclude erroneous sequences. The tcR package was used for downstream repertoire analysis, and clonotypes were matched across fractions by CDR3 nucleotide sequence plus V segment. VDJmatch was used to annotate antigen specificity against VDJdb, with one amino acid substitution allowed in CDR3. TCRdb reprocessed the reads, reporting each CDR3 protein sequence once and no DNA. The V and J calls were not made by the authors but by TCRdb's processing. This specimen's table enumerates 300,000 to 500,000 distinct CDR3 sequences. About 10% of the sample belongs to the ten largest clones.

Sequenced input: blood T cells: a sorted CD56 or NKG2C T cell subset, CD4+ or CD8+ T cells, or bulk PBMC T cells (not recorded which). The rearrangement joined TRBV30 to TRBJ2-1; TCRdb reports TRBD2, a call that lacks DNA to check it against. This receptor was identified in a woman between 50 and 59 years old in good health. Donor details come from another sample of the same person, matched by shared clones. The CDR3 protein sequence reads: CAWSGDKRDKQFF.